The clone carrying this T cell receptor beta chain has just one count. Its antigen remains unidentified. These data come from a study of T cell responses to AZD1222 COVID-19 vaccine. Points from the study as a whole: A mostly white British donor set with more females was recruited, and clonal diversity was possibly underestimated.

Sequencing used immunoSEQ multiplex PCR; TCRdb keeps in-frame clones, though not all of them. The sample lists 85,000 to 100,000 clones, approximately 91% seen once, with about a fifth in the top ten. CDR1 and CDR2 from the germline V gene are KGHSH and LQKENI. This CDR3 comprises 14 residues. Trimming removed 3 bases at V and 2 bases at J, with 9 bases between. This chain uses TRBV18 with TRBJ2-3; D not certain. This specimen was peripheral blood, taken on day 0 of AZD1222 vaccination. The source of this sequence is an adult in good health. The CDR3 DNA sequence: TGTGCCAGCTCACCGCGGAGTACCACAGATACGCAGTATTTT. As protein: CASSPRSTTDTQYF.